This is a list of T cell receptor beta chains from one sample in a study of blood T cell repertoires in COVID-19. Produced via immunoSEQ multiplex PCR; TCRdb's table is partial and in-frame only. Of 55,000 to 85,000 clones detected, roughly 78% appear once; the ten largest clones hold about a quarter. The material sequenced was peripheral blood. The receptors shown here come from a man aged 55-75 years with active or convalescent COVID-19. Each CDR3 is given with its conserved first and last residue. The order of the fields is J gene, V gene, D gene, clone size, CDR3 protein, CDR3 DNA. A D gene is named only where the DNA matches it firmly. Size is stated for part of the rows, as once, few or many counts, or as a class when the clone is expanded.

J gene: TRBJ2-5
V gene: TRBV5-4
D gene: .
clone size: .
CDR3 protein: CASSRIAALETQYF
CDR3 DNA: TGTGCCAGCAGCCGGATCGCGGCCCTGGAGACCCAGTACTTC

J gene: TRBJ2-7
V gene: TRBV9
D gene: .
clone size: .
CDR3 protein: CASSVGEAYEQYF
CDR3 DNA: TGTGCCAGCAGCGTAGGGGAGGCCTACGAGCAGTACTTC

J gene: TRBJ1-1
V gene: TRBV6-5
D gene: TRBD1
clone size: .
CDR3 protein: CASSTGGRTEAFF
CDR3 DNA: TGTGCCAGCAGTACAGGGGGACGGACTGAAGCTTTCTTT

J gene: TRBJ1-2
V gene: TRBV3-1/TRBV3-2
D gene: TRBD1
clone size: .
CDR3 protein: CASSQGPGGYGYTF
CDR3 DNA: TGTGCCAGCAGCCAAGGCCCAGGGGGCTATGGCTACACCTTC

J gene: TRBJ1-2
V gene: TRBV5-1
D gene: TRBD1
clone size: .
CDR3 protein: CASNPDREDGYTF
CDR3 DNA: TGCGCCAGCAACCCCGACAGGGAGGATGGCTACACCTTC

J gene: TRBJ2-3
V gene: TRBV5-8
D gene: TRBD2
clone size: .
CDR3 protein: CASSQLAGPSTDTQYF
CDR3 DNA: TGTGCCAGCAGCCAGTTAGCGGGGCCTAGCACAGATACGCAGTATTTT

J gene: TRBJ1-2
V gene: TRBV29-1
D gene: TRBD1
clone size: .
CDR3 protein: CSVGVDRGAYTF
CDR3 DNA: TGCAGCGTCGGAGTCGACAGGGGGGCCTACACCTTC

J gene: TRBJ2-5
V gene: TRBV4-1
D gene: .
clone size: .
CDR3 protein: CASSQDLNVAQYF
CDR3 DNA: TGCGCCAGCAGCCAAGACCTTAACGTGGCACAGTACTTC

J gene: TRBJ1-2
V gene: TRBV9
D gene: TRBD1
clone size: many
CDR3 protein: CASSVTGGAGGYTF
CDR3 DNA: TGTGCCAGCAGCGTAACAGGGGGCGCGGGGGGCTACACCTTC

J gene: TRBJ2-7
V gene: TRBV7-2
D gene: TRBD1
clone size: .
CDR3 protein: CASSLDGTGPHEQYF
CDR3 DNA: TGTGCCAGCAGCTTAGACGGGACAGGGCCGCACGAGCAGTACTTC

J gene: TRBJ2-1
V gene: TRBV5-1
D gene: .
clone size: .
CDR3 protein: CASSSRNEQFF
CDR3 DNA: TGCGCCAGCAGTTCCCGGAATGAGCAGTTCTTC

J gene: TRBJ1-4
V gene: TRBV30
D gene: .
clone size: once
CDR3 protein: CAWTSEGEWGEKLFF
CDR3 DNA: TGTGCCTGGACATCCGAGGGGGAATGGGGTGAAAAACTGTTTTTT